A selection of T cell receptor beta chains follows, all from one sample in a study of blood T cell repertoires in COVID-19. Sequencing was performed with immunoSEQ multiplex PCR; in TCRdb, only in-frame clones are kept and a portion is missing. The data hold more than 95,000 clones, with roughly 79% observed a single time. The sequenced material came from peripheral blood. These receptors all come from a man aged 65 to 79 with active or convalescent COVID-19. The CDR3 runs from the conserved cysteine through the conserved F or W. Each record gives: D gene, J gene, V gene, clone size, CDR3 protein, CDR3 DNA. The D gene is left open where the match is weak. For some rows the clone size is stated as once, few or many, or as a class when expanded; others skip it.

.	TRBJ1-2	TRBV3-1/TRBV3-2	.	CASSRLDGDSTF	TGTGCCAGCAGCCGATTGGACGGGGACTCGACCTTC
TRBD2	TRBJ2-2	TRBV29-1	.	CSVEEWGGTGELFF	TGCAGCGTTGAAGAGTGGGGGGGAACCGGGGAGCTGTTTTTT
TRBD2	TRBJ2-3	TRBV30	once	CAWTSGGTDTQYF	TGTGCCTGGACAAGCGGGGGGACAGATACGCAGTATTTT
.	TRBJ2-5	TRBV5-6	.	CASSLSQNNQETQYF	TGTGCCAGCAGCTTGAGTCAGAATAACCAAGAGACCCAGTACTTC
TRBD2	TRBJ2-3	TRBV4-1	once	CASSQAPSGRGTDTQYF	TGCGCCAGCAGCCAAGCCCCTAGCGGGAGAGGCACAGATACGCAGTATTTT
TRBD2	TRBJ2-3	TRBV3-1/TRBV3-2	.	CASSPSSGSGTDTQYF	TGTGCCAGCAGCCCGTCTAGCGGGTCCGGCACAGATACGCAGTATTTT
TRBD1	TRBJ1-1	TRBV6-2/TRBV6-3	.	CASSGQEYTEAFF	TGTGCCAGCAGTGGACAGGAATACACTGAAGCTTTCTTT
TRBD2	TRBJ2-1	TRBV5-1	.	CASSLSQGGAGAGNEQFF	TGCGCCAGCAGCTTGAGCCAGGGTGGAGCGGGAGCGGGCAATGAGCAGTTCTTC
.	TRBJ2-7	TRBV2	.	CASSDWQGGEQYF	TGTGCCAGCAGTGACTGGCAGGGCGGCGAGCAGTACTTC
TRBD2	TRBJ2-1	TRBV9	.	CASSGLAGGAYNEQFF	TGTGCCAGCAGCGGACTAGCGGGGGGGGCCTACAATGAGCAGTTCTTC
TRBD2	TRBJ2-3	TRBV7-2	.	CASSWTSGRGTDTQYF	TGTGCCAGCAGCTGGACTAGCGGGAGAGGGACAGATACGCAGTATTTT
.	TRBJ2-7	TRBV9	.	CASSRTASSYEQYF	TGTGCCAGTAGCCGGACAGCCAGCTCCTACGAGCAGTACTTC
TRBD1	TRBJ1-3	TRBV4-1	many	CASSQLTGENTIYF	TGCGCCAGCAGCCAGTTGACAGGGGAAAACACCATATATTTT
.	TRBJ2-3	TRBV5-5	.	CASSLPQGGQYF	TGTGCCAGCAGCTTGCCCCAGGGGGGGCAGTATTTT
TRBD1	TRBJ2-7	TRBV27	.	CASSSLFSGQGRYEQYF	TGTGCCAGCAGTTCCTTATTTTCGGGACAGGGTCGTTACGAGCAGTACTTC
.	TRBJ2-5	TRBV28	.	CASSQPGWETQYF	TGTGCCAGCAGTCAGCCCGGGTGGGAGACCCAGTACTTC
TRBD1	TRBJ1-2	TRBV20-1	.	CSASRDRGTYGYTF	TGCAGTGCTAGTAGGGACAGGGGTACCTATGGCTACACCTTC
.	TRBJ1-5	TRBV29-1	once	CSATGRSGEPQHF	TGCAGCGCTACTGGACGAAGCGGGGAGCCCCAGCATTTT
.	TRBJ2-3	TRBV7-3	.	CASSPRGPGDTQYF	TGTGCCAGCAGCCCCAGGGGACCCGGGGATACGCAGTATTTT
.	TRBJ1-6	TRBV19	.	CASKFSRGSSPLHF	TGTGCCAGTAAATTCTCCAGGGGATCGTCACCCCTCCACTTT
TRBD2	TRBJ2-1	TRBV7-9	.	CASSFRVAGGSSYNEQFF	TGTGCCAGCAGCTTTCGAGTAGCGGGAGGGTCCTCCTACAATGAGCAGTTCTTC
.	TRBJ1-2	TRBV9	.	CASSVDSANYGYTF	TGTGCCAGCAGCGTAGATAGTGCTAACTATGGCTACACCTTC
TRBD1	TRBJ1-5	TRBV7-2	.	CASSLAADRGEQPQHF	TGTGCCAGCAGCTTAGCGGCGGACAGGGGAGAGCAGCCCCAGCATTTT
.	TRBJ2-2	TRBV4-3	.	CASRPTENTGELFF	TGCGCCAGCAGACCGACAGAGAACACCGGGGAGCTGTTTTTT
TRBD1	TRBJ1-2	TRBV19	.	CASSNSGQGAFYGYTF	TGTGCCAGTAGTAACTCGGGACAGGGGGCTTTCTATGGCTACACCTTC
.	TRBJ2-1	TRBV11-2	.	CASSLARRANEQFF	TGTGCCAGCAGCTTAGCTCGGCGGGCTAATGAGCAGTTCTTC
TRBD2	TRBJ2-5	TRBV4-1	.	CASSHAGLAGGNEETQYF	TGCGCCAGCAGCCACGCGGGACTAGCGGGGGGGAACGAAGAGACCCAGTACTTC
.	TRBJ2-2	TRBV9	many	CASSPRASTGELFF	TGTGCCAGCAGTCCACGCGCATCGACCGGGGAGCTGTTTTTT
.	TRBJ1-2	TRBV19	.	CASSGEAELYGYTF	TGTGCCAGTAGTGGAGAAGCAGAACTCTATGGCTACACCTTC
.	TRBJ1-1	TRBV7-2	.	CASSPQGTGTEAFF	TGTGCCAGCAGCCCCCAGGGGACGGGCACTGAAGCTTTCTTT
.	TRBJ1-5	TRBV5-6	once	CASSLAGGPSNQPQHF	TGTGCCAGCAGCTTAGCGGGAGGCCCTAGCAATCAGCCCCAGCATTTT